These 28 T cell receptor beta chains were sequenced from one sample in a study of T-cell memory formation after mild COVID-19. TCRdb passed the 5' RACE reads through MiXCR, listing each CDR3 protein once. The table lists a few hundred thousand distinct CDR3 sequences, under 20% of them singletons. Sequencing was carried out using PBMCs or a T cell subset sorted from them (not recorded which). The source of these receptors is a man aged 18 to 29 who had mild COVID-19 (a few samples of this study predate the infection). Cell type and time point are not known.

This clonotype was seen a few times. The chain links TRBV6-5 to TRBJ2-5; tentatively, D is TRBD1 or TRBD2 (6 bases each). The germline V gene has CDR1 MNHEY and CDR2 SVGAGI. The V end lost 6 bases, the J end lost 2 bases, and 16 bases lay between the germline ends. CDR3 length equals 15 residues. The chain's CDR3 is CASRGGLLTQETQYF. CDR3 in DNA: TGTGCCAGCAGGGGGGGCTTGCTGACTCAAGAGACCCAGTACTTC.

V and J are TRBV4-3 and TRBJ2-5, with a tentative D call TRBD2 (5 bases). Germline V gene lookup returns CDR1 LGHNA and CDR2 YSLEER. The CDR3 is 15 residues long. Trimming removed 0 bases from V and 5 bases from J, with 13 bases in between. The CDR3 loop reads CASSQDRQRGETQYF. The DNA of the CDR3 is TGCGCCAGCAGCCAAGATCGTCAGCGCGGGGAGACCCAGTACTTC.

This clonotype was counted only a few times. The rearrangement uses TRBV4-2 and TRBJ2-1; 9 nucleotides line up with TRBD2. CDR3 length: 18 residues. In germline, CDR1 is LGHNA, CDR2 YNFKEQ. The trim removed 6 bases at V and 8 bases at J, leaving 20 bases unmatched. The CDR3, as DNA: TGTGCCAGCAGTCGGCAACCCGTCGGCGGGGGGGCCTTGGATGAGCAGTTCTTC. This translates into CASSRQPVGGGALDEQFF.

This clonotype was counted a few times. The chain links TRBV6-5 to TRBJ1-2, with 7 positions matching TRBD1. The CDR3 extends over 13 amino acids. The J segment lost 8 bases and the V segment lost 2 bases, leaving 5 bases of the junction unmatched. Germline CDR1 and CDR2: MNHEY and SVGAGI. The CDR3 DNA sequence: TGTGCCAGCAGTTACGCTAACAGGGGCGGCTACACCTTC. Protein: CASSYANRGGYTF.

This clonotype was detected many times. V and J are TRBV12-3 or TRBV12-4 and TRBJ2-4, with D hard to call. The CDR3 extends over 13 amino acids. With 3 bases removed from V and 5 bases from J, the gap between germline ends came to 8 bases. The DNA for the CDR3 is TGTGCCAGCAGTTTGCAGCCGCAAAACATTCAGTACTTC. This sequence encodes CASSLQPQNIQYF.

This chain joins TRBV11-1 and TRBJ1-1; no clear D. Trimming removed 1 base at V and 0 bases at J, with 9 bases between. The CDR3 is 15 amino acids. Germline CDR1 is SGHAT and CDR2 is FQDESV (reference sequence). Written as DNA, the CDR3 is TGTGCCAGCAGCTTAGAAGCAGTCTTGAACACTGAAGCTTTCTTT. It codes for CASSLEAVLNTEAFF. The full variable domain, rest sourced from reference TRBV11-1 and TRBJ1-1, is EAEVAQSPRYKITEKSQAVAFWCDPISGHATLYWYRQILGQGPELLVQFQDESVVDDSQLPKDRFSAERLKGVDSTLKIQPAELGDSAMYLCASSLEAVLNTEAFFGQGTRLTVV.

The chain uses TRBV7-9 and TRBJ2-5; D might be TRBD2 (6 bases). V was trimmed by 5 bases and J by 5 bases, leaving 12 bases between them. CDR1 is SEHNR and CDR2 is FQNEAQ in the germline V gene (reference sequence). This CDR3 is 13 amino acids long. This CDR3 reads CASSRLALETQYF. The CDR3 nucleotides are TGTGCCAGCAGCCGTCTAGCGTTGGAGACCCAGTACTTC.

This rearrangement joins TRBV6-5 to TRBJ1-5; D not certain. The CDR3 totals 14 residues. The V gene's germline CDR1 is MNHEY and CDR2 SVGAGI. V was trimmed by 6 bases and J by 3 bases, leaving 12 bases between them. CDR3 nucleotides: TGTGCCAGCAGCGAAAGTGCGGCCAATCAGCCCCAGCATTTT. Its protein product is CASSESAANQPQHF.

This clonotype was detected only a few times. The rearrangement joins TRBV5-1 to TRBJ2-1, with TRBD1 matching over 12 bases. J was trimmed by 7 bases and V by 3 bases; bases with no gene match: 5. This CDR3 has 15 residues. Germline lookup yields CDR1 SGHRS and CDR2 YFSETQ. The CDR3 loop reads CASSWGQGAGNEQFF. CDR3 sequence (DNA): TGCGCCAGCAGCTGGGGACAGGGGGCAGGTAATGAGCAGTTCTTC.

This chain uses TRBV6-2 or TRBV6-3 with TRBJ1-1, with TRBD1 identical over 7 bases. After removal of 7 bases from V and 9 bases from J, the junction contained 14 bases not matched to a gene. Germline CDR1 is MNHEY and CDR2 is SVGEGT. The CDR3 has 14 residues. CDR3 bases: TGTGCCAGCACACATACAGGGGTCGGTCTCCAAGCTTTCTTT. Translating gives CASTHTGVGLQAFF.

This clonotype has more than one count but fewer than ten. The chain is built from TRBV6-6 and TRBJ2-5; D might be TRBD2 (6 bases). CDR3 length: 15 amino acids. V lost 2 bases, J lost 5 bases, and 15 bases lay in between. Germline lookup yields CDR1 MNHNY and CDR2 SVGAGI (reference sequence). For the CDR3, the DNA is TGTGCCAGCAGTTACGGCGGGGTAGGTGGTGAGACCCAGTACTTC. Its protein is CASSYGGVGGETQYF.

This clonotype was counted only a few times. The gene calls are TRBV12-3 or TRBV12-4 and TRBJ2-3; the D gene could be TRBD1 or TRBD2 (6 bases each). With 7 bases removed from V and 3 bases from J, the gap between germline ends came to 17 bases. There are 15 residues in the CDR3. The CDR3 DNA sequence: TGTGCCAGCACCCCGACTGGAGGGGGTACAGATACGCAGTATTTT. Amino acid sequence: CASTPTGGGTDTQYF.

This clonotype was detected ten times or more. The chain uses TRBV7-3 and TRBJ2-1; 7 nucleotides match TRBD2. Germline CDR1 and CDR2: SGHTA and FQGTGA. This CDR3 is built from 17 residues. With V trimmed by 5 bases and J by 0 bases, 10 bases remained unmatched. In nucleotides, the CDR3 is TGTGCCAGCAGCCCACACCAAGCGGGGCCCTCCTACAATGAGCAGTTCTTC. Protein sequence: CASSPHQAGPSYNEQFF.

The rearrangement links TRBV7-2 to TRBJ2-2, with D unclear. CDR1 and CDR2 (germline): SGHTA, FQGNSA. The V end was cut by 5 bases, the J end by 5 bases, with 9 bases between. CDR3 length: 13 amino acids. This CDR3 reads CASSDLWTGELFF. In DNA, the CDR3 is TGTGCCAGCAGCGATCTATGGACCGGGGAGCTGTTTTTT.

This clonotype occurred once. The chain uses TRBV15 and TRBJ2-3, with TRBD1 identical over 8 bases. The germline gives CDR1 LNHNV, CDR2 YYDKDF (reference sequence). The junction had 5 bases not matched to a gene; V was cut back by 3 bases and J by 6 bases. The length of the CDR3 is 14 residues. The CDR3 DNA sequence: TGTGCCACCAGCAGCAGGGGGCCAGGGGATACGCAGTATTTT. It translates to CATSSRGPGDTQYF.

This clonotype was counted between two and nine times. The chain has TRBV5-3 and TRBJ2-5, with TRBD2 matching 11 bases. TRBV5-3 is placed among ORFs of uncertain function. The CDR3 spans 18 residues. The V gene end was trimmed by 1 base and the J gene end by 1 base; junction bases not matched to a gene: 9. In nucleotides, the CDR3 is TGTGCCAGAAGCTTGCGTGAGGGACTAGCGGATACCCAAGAGACCCAGTACTTC. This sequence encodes CARSLREGLADTQETQYF.

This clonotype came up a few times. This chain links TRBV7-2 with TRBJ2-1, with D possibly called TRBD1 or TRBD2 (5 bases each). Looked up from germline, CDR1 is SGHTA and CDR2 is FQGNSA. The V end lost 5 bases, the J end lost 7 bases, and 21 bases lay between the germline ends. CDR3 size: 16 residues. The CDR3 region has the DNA TGTGCCAGCAGCCGCAGAACAGGACTTACTTCGAATGAGCAGTTCTTC. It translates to CASSRRTGLTSNEQFF.

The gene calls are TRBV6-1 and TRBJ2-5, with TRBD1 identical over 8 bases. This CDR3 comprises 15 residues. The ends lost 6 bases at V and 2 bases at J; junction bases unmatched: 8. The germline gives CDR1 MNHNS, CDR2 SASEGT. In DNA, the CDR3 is TGTGCCAGCAGGACCTGGACAGGGCGGCAAGAGACCCAGTACTTC. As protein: CASRTWTGRQETQYF.

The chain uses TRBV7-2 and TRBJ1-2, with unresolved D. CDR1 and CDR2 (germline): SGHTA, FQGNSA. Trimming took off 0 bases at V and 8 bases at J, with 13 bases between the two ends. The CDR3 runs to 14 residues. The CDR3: CASSLATGLGGYTF. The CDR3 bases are TGTGCCAGCAGCTTAGCAACTGGACTAGGCGGCTACACCTTC.

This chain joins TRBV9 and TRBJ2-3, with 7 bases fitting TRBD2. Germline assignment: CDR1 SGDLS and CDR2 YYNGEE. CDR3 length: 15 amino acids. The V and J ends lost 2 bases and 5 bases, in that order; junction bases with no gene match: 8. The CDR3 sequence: CASSVQAGTGDTQYF. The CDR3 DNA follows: TGTGCCAGCAGCGTCCAAGCGGGGACCGGAGATACGCAGTATTTT.

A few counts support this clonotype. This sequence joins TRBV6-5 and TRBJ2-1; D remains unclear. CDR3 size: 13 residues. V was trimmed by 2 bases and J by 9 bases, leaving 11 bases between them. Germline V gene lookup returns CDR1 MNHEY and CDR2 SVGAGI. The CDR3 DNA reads TGTGCCAGCAGTTACGGCCCCGTCGGTGAGCAGTTCTTC. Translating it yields CASSYGPVGEQFF.

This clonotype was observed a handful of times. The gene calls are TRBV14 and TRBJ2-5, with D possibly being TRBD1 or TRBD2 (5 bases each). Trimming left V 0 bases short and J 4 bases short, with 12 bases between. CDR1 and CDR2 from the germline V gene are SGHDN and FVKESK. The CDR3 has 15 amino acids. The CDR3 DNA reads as TGTGCCAGCAGCCAAGAAAGGGGACCGGCAGAGACCCAGTACTTC. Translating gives CASSQERGPAETQYF.

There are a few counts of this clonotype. The CDR3 reads CASSPRQRSYEQYF. The CDR3 nucleotides read TGTGCCAGCAGCCCCAGACAGCGGTCCTACGAGCAGTACTTC. The chain couples TRBV6-5 to TRBJ2-7, with D possibly being TRBD1 or TRBD2 (5 bases each). Germline V CDR1 and CDR2: MNHEY, SVGAGI. Trimming removed 6 bases from V and 1 base from J, with 13 bases in between. The CDR3 spans 14 residues.

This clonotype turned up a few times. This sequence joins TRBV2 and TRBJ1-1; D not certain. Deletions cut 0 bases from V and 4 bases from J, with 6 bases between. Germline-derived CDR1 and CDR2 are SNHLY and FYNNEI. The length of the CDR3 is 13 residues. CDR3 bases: TGTGCCAGCAGTGAAGCCCCAGGCACTGAAGCTTTCTTT. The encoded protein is CASSEAPGTEAFF. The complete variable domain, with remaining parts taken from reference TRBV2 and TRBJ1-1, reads EPEVTQTPSHQVTQMGQEVILRCVPISNHLYFYWYRQILGQKVEFLVSFYNNEISEKSEIFDDQFSVERPDGSNFTLKIRSTKLEDSAMYFCASSEAPGTEAFFGQGTRLTVV.

CDR3 in DNA: TGTGCCAGCAGCGTAGAGGAGGGTTGGAGATCACCCCTCCACTTT. As protein: CASSVEEGWRSPLHF. The V call is TRBV9, the J call TRBJ1-6, with D unclear. The CDR3 spans 15 residues. V lost 0 bases to trimming and J lost 10 bases, with 14 bases between them. Germline loops: CDR1 SGDLS, CDR2 YYNGEE. Complete variable domain (other parts from reference TRBV9 and TRBJ1-6): DSGVTQTPKHLITATGQRVTLRCSPRSGDLSVYWYQQSLDQGLQFLIQYYNGEERAKGNILERFSAQQFPDLHSELNLSSLELGDSALYFCASSVEEGWRSPLHFGNGTRLTVT.

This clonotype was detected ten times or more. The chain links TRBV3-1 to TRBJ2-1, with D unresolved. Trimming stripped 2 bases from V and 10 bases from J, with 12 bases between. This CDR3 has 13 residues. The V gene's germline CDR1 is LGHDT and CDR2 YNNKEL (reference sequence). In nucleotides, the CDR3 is TGTGCCAGCAGCCAATCAAGGGTGTCCGAGCAGTTCTTC. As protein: CASSQSRVSEQFF.

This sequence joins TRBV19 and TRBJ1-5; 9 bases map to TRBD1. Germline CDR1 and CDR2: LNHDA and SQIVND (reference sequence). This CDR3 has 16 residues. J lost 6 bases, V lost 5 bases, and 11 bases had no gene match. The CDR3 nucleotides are TGTGCCAGTAGTTTACGACCGGGACAGGGTGGTCAGCCCCAGCATTTT. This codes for CASSLRPGQGGQPQHF. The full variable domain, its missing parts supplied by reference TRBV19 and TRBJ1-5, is DGGITQSPKYLFRKEGQNVTLSCEQNLNHDAMYWYRQDPGQGLRLIYYSQIVNDFQKGDIAEGYSVSREKKESFPLTVTSAQKNPTAFYLCASSLRPGQGGQPQHFGDGTRLSIL.

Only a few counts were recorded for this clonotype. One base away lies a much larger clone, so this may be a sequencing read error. For the CDR3, the DNA is TGTGCCAGCAGCTTACTAGCGGGGGGGCCAGAGACCCAGTACTTC. This codes for CASSLLAGGPETQYF. V gene TRBV5-6 combines with J gene TRBJ2-5; 13 nucleotides align to TRBD2. Germline V CDR1 and CDR2: SGHDT, YYEEEE. This CDR3 contains 15 residues. J gave up 4 bases and V 2 bases, and 2 bases lay outside the gene matches.